The 24 T cell receptor beta chains presented below share a single source sample, sequenced in a study of Ad26.COV2.S vaccination and SARS-CoV-2 variants. Treatment reported: 19 received Ad26.COV2.S at low or high dose, single or two shots; about 5 received placebo; per-sample allocation not given. Sampling occurred on day 63 after the first vaccine or placebo injection. The assay was immunoSEQ multiplex PCR, and TCRdb's table has in-frame clones only and misses some. The sample has around 450,000 clones; approximately 90% are singletons. This specimen consisted of peripheral blood, obtained in a trial of Ad26.COV2.S vaccine versus placebo. These receptors were collected from a person aged 18-60 years who received the Ad26.COV2.S COVID-19 vaccine or a placebo.

The rearrangement uses TRBV15 and TRBJ2-5, with D possibly TRBD2 on 6 matching bases. V was trimmed by 1 base and J by 2 bases, leaving 8 bases between them. The CDR3 runs to 14 residues. Germline CDR1 reads LNHNV; CDR2 reads YYDKDF (reference sequence). The CDR3 bases are TGTGCCACCAGCAGAGGGAGGGGTCAAGAGACCCAGTACTTC. As protein: CATSRGRGQETQYF.

The CDR3 DNA sequence: TGTGCCAGCAGCGTAGTTGGTGATCGGGATACGCAGTATTTT. Its translation is CASSVVGDRDTQYF. The chain couples TRBV9 to TRBJ2-3; D gene uncertain. Trimming cost V 0 bases and J 6 bases, with 11 bases left between them. Germline V gives CDR1 SGDLS, CDR2 YYNGEE. There are 14 residues in the CDR3.

The chain employs TRBV7-2 and TRBJ2-3, with D perhaps given as TRBD1 or TRBD2 (5 bases each). The V gene lost 5 bases and the J gene lost 2 bases, with 11 bases spanning the gap. The CDR3 runs 14 residues. Germline lookup yields CDR1 SGHTA and CDR2 FQGNSA. The CDR3 DNA sequence: TGTGCCAGCAGCGGGGGTGCACTCACAGATACGCAGTATTTT. It translates to CASSGGALTDTQYF. Using reference TRBV7-2 and TRBJ2-3 for the parts outside the CDR3, the full variable domain is GAGVSQSPSNKVTEKGKDVELRCDPISGHTALYWYRQSLGQGLEFLIYFQGNSAPDKSGLPSDRFSAERTGGSVSTLTIQRTQQEDSAVYLCASSGGALTDTQYFGPGTRLTVL.

The chain couples TRBV27 to TRBJ2-5; a weak D match, TRBD2 (6 bases). The V end lost 0 bases, the J end lost 5 bases, and 13 bases lay between the germline ends. Germline loops: CDR1 MNHEY, CDR2 SMNVEV (reference sequence). The CDR3 is made up of 15 amino acids. The CDR3 region is CASSLSWGLTETQYF. Written as DNA, the CDR3 is TGTGCCAGCAGTTTATCCTGGGGACTGACGGAGACCCAGTACTTC.

The J gene is TRBJ1-1, the V gene TRBV2; no reliable D call. The CDR3 covers 12 residues. Germline V gene sequence: CDR1 SNHLY, CDR2 FYNNEI. The V end was cut by 1 base, the J end by 7 bases, with 7 bases between. CDR3 residues: CASSEVNFEAFF. In DNA form, the CDR3 reads TGTGCCAGCAGTGAAGTAAACTTTGAAGCTTTCTTT. Complete variable domain (other parts from reference TRBV2 and TRBJ1-1): EPEVTQTPSHQVTQMGQEVILRCVPISNHLYFYWYRQILGQKVEFLVSFYNNEISEKSEIFDDQFSVERPDGSNFTLKIRSTKLEDSAMYFCASSEVNFEAFFGQGTRLTVV.

Only one count was recorded for this clone. V usage is TRBV2 and J usage is TRBJ1-2; weak D call: TRBD1 (5 bases). Deletions cut 4 bases from V and 0 bases from J, with 12 bases between. The CDR3 sequence is 15 residues long. The V gene's germline CDR1 is SNHLY and CDR2 FYNNEI. The CDR3 nucleotides are TGTGCCAGCAGTGTCGACAGTCTTTCTAACTATGGCTACACCTTC. Translation gives CASSVDSLSNYGYTF.

The V gene is TRBV7-8, the J gene TRBJ2-7; perhaps D is TRBD1 or TRBD2 (6 bases each). Germline V gene data show CDR1 as SGHVS and CDR2 as FQNEAQ. This CDR3 is built from 15 residues. Trimming left V 3 bases short and J 3 bases short, with 15 bases between. The CDR3 here is CASSFLPGGDYEQYF. In nucleotides, the CDR3 is TGTGCCAGCAGCTTCCTCCCCGGGGGCGACTACGAGCAGTACTTC.

The V and J genes are TRBV4-3 and TRBJ2-2, with unresolved D. Germline loops: CDR1 LGHNA, CDR2 YSLEER. The CDR3 runs to 15 residues. Trimming cost V 0 bases and J 1 base, with 6 bases left between them. In nucleotides, the CDR3 is TGCGCCAGCAGCCAAGATGGCAGGAACACCGGGGAGCTGTTTTTT. This gives the protein CASSQDGRNTGELFF.

This chain connects TRBV18 to TRBJ1-1; D remains ambiguous. Germline V gene lookup returns CDR1 KGHSH and CDR2 LQKENI. The CDR3 contains 15 residues. V lost 0 bases to trimming and J lost 4 bases, with 12 bases between them. In DNA form, the CDR3 reads TGTGCCAGCTCACCACCAAACCTATTAGGCACTGAAGCTTTCTTT. Translated: CASSPPNLLGTEAFF. The full variable domain, in which reference TRBV18 and TRBJ1-1 provide the parts outside the CDR3, is NAGVMQNPRHLVRRRGQEARLRCSPMKGHSHVYWYRQLPEEGLKFMVYLQKENIIDESGMPKERFSAEFPKEGPSILRIQQVVRGDSAAYFCASSPPNLLGTEAFFGQGTRLTVV.

The chain uses TRBV7-9 and TRBJ2-3; 7 bases match TRBD2. The J segment lost 2 bases and the V segment lost 5 bases, leaving 10 bases of the junction unmatched. The CDR3 runs 16 residues. Germline V gene sequence: CDR1 SEHNR, CDR2 FQNEAQ (reference sequence). This CDR3 reads CASSPRTRTNTDTQYF. CDR3 in DNA: TGTGCCAGCAGCCCCCGGACTAGGACGAACACAGATACGCAGTATTTT.

As concerns this clone: This sample includes further DNA sequences coding for the same CDR3. The chain carries TRBV10-3 and TRBJ2-7; D remains ambiguous. This CDR3 region has 12 residues. The V and J ends lost 3 bases and 7 bases respectively, with 10 bases between them. Germline-derived CDR1 and CDR2 are ENHRY and SYGVKD. The CDR3 DNA sequence: TGTGCCATCAGTGAATCGGTGGGGGAGCAGTACTTC. Translated: CAISESVGEQYF.

The rearrangement uses TRBV7-9 and TRBJ2-7; 7 bases are shared with TRBD2. This CDR3 is built from 16 residues. The ends lost 5 bases at V and 0 bases at J; junction bases unmatched: 10. Germline V gene lookup returns CDR1 SEHNR and CDR2 FQNEAQ (reference sequence). The DNA for the CDR3 is TGTGCCAGCAGCCCCGGCCCCGGGACTAACTCCTACGAGCAGTACTTC. It is translated as CASSPGPGTNSYEQYF.

This sequence joins TRBV5-1 and TRBJ2-7, with a weak D call TRBD1 (6 bases). This CDR3 spans 16 amino acids. Trimming took off 1 base at V and 2 bases at J, with 16 bases between the two ends. From germline, CDR1 is SGHRS and CDR2 YFSETQ. The CDR3 is CASSLNTRTETYEQYF. The CDR3 nucleotides read TGCGCCAGCAGCTTGAATACACGGACAGAGACCTACGAGCAGTACTTC. The entire variable domain, with the rest obtained from reference TRBV5-1 and TRBJ2-7, is as follows: KAGVTQTPRYLIKTRGQQVTLSCSPISGHRSVSWYQQTPGQGLQFLFEYFSETQRNKGNFPGRFSGRQFSNSRSEMNVSTLELGDSALYLCASSLNTRTETYEQYFGPGTRLTVT.

This clone was counted only a few times. The V and J genes are TRBV7-9 and TRBJ1-1; possibly TRBD1 for D (5 bases). The CDR3 has 13 residues. With 5 bases removed from V and 3 bases from J, the gap between germline ends came to 10 bases. CDR1 SEHNR and CDR2 FQNEAQ come from the germline V gene (reference sequence). CDR3 sequence: CASSAAGYTEAFF. Written as DNA, the CDR3 is TGTGCCAGCAGCGCCGCAGGGTACACTGAAGCTTTCTTT.

This clone is a singleton in its sample. V and J are TRBV4-3 and TRBJ1-5; no firm D call. CDR3 length: 17 amino acids. The V end was cut by 1 base, the J end by 4 bases, with 17 bases between. Germline loops: CDR1 LGHNA, CDR2 YSLEER. Here the CDR3 reads CASSQGSAGIPNQPQHF. The CDR3 nucleotides are TGCGCCAGCAGCCAAGGGTCGGCCGGGATCCCAAATCAGCCCCAGCATTTT.

The rearrangement uses TRBV11-3 and TRBJ2-5; 11 bases match TRBD1. Germline V gene lookup returns CDR1 SGHNT and CDR2 YENEEA. V gave up 1 base and J gave up 5 bases; unmatched junction bases: 9. The CDR3 has 17 residues. The DNA of the CDR3 is TGTGCCAGCAGCTTAGGGACACGGACAGGGGGCTTGGAGACCCAGTACTTC. Amino acid sequence: CASSLGTRTGGLETQYF.

This chain connects TRBV24-1 to TRBJ2-4; D perhaps matches TRBD2 (5 bases). This CDR3 spans 13 amino acids. Trimming removed 9 bases at V and 0 bases at J, with 8 bases between. CDR1 KGHDR and CDR2 SFDVKD come from the germline V gene. CDR3: CATLDLAKNIQYF. DNA for the CDR3: TGTGCCACCCTGGACTTAGCCAAAAACATTCAGTACTTC.

This chain joins TRBV19 and TRBJ2-1; D ambiguous. This CDR3 spans 15 amino acids. Germline V gene sequence: CDR1 LNHDA, CDR2 SQIVND (reference sequence). The V gene lost 5 bases and the J gene lost 5 bases, with 16 bases spanning the gap. CDR3 in amino acids: CASSVTQRANNEQFF. The CDR3 DNA reads as TGTGCCAGTAGTGTCACACAAAGGGCTAACAATGAGCAGTTCTTC.

The rearrangement uses TRBV9 and TRBJ2-1; possibly TRBD1 or TRBD2 for D (5 bases each). V was trimmed by 2 bases and J by 11 bases, leaving 14 bases between them. CDR1 is SGDLS and CDR2 is YYNGEE in the germline V gene. CDR3 length equals 13 residues. This CDR3 reads CASSVAGTAQQFF. The CDR3 nucleotides are TGTGCCAGCAGCGTGGCAGGGACCGCACAGCAGTTCTTC.

This clone was counted only a few times. V usage is TRBV28 and J usage is TRBJ2-7; 8 bases align to TRBD2. Looked up from germline, CDR1 is MDHEN and CDR2 is SYDVKM. V was pared by 3 bases and J by 2 bases, with 3 bases of the junction left unmatched. The CDR3 length is 14 residues. CDR3 nucleotides: TGTGCCAGCAGTTTTCGTAGCGGGGCCTACGAGCAGTACTTC. It specifies CASSFRSGAYEQYF. Full variable domain (remainder filled in from reference TRBV28 and TRBJ2-7): DVKVTQSSRYLVKRTGEKVFLECVQDMDHENMFWYRQDPGLGLRLIYFSYDVKMKEKGDIPEGYSVSREKKERFSLILESASTNQTSMYLCASSFRSGAYEQYFGPGTRLTVT.

This clone was picked up one time. This specimen includes other DNA sequences encoding the same CDR3. CDR3 nucleotide sequence: TGTGCCTGGACCTTAGGGGGGGGAGAGACCCAGTACTTC. It yields the protein CAWTLGGGETQYF. The chain carries TRBV30 and TRBJ2-5; maybe TRBD2 (7 bases). V dropped 4 bases and J dropped 4 bases, with 13 bases sitting between them. CDR3 size: 13 residues. Per germline, CDR1 GTSNPN and CDR2 SVGIG (reference sequence).

This clone was observed a few times. J is TRBJ2-7 and V is TRBV27, with TRBD2 matching over 9 bases. V trimming: 6 bases; J trimming: 5 bases; junction bases outside the gene matches: 5. Germline V gene lookup returns CDR1 MNHEY and CDR2 SMNVEV (reference sequence). This CDR3 contains 13 residues. CDR3 region: CASRSRGGHEQYF. CDR3 coding DNA: TGTGCCAGCAGGTCGCGGGGGGGCCACGAGCAGTACTTC.

The CDR3 loop reads CASSLGPAVGGYTF. Here the CDR3 DNA reads TGTGCCAGCAGCTTGGGACCGGCGGTAGGTGGCTACACCTTC. This chain links TRBV5-8 with TRBJ1-2; unclear D gene. The CDR3 consists of 14 residues. Germline CDR1 and CDR2: SGHTS and YDEGEE. V was clipped by 0 bases and J by 7 bases, with 13 bases between them.

V usage is TRBV28 and J usage is TRBJ1-2, with 9 bases that match TRBD1. There are 13 residues in the CDR3. The germline CDR1 and CDR2 sequences are MDHEN and SYDVKM. Trimming removed 5 bases from V and 3 bases from J; junction bases left unmatched: 1. Here the CDR3 reads CASSTGGDYGYTF. DNA for the CDR3: TGTGCCAGCAGTACAGGGGGCGACTATGGCTACACCTTC.